Presented here are 22 T cell receptor beta chains from one specimen sequenced in a study of beta chain features in type 1 diabetes. Expressed TCRB transcripts were sequenced because the entire RNA isolate underwent reverse transcription. The method was immunoSEQ multiplex PCR; TCRdb's version includes in-frame clones alone and lacks a portion of them. The data hold more than 350,000 clones, with around 10% observed a single time. The sequenced sample was naive CD4+ T cells from blood. The receptor source for this set is a woman aged 18-35 years in good health.

The rearrangement joins TRBV9 to TRBJ2-7, with 9 bases identical to TRBD2. The CDR3 is 16 amino acids. Per the germline V gene, CDR1 is SGDLS and CDR2 is YYNGEE. V trimming: 3 bases; J trimming: 0 bases; junction bases outside the gene matches: 7. The CDR3 sequence: CASSASPTSGSYEQYF. In nucleotides, the CDR3 is TGTGCCAGCAGCGCAAGCCCGACTAGCGGCTCCTACGAGCAGTACTTC.

This clone was found a few times. The chain has TRBV28 and TRBJ2-3, with D perhaps matching TRBD2 (5 bases). This CDR3 is 15 amino acids long. V dropped 5 bases and J dropped 6 bases, with 18 bases sitting between them. Germline loops: CDR1 MDHEN, CDR2 SYDVKM. CDR3 in amino acids: CASSVALGRSDTQYF. CDR3 DNA: TGTGCCAGCAGTGTCGCACTAGGTCGCTCGGATACGCAGTATTTT.

V and J are TRBV15 and TRBJ2-3; D might be TRBD1 (6 bases). This CDR3 comprises 14 residues. Trimming shortened V by 0 bases and J by 11 bases, and 15 bases separated the two germline ends. Looked up from germline, CDR1 is LNHNV and CDR2 is YYDKDF (reference sequence). The CDR3 spells CATSRDLISTGQYF. CDR3 DNA sequence: TGTGCCACCAGCAGAGATCTTATTTCGACAGGGCAGTATTTT.

This clone showed up just a few times. The CDR3 DNA is TGTGCCAGCAGCTCCGGGACAGGGGGCACAGATACGCAGTATTTT. It is translated as CASSSGTGGTDTQYF. V usage is TRBV5-4 and J usage is TRBJ2-3; the match to TRBD1 covers 10 bases. Germline assignment: CDR1 SGHNT and CDR2 YYREEE (reference sequence). V shed 3 bases, J shed 1 base, and the junction held 2 bases outside the gene matches. CDR3 length equals 15 residues.

V gene TRBV19 combines with J gene TRBJ2-1; D gene ambiguous. CDR1 is LNHDA, CDR2 SQIVND, per germline (reference sequence). The V and J ends lost 4 bases and 4 bases respectively, with 8 bases between them. The CDR3 has 13 residues. Here the CDR3 reads CASSTEPYNEQFF. CDR3 coding DNA: TGTGCCAGTAGTACAGAACCTTACAATGAGCAGTTCTTC.

V is TRBV9 and J is TRBJ2-2; TRBD1 is a possible D gene (5 bases). Germline V lookup: CDR1 SGDLS, CDR2 YYNGEE. Trimming removed 4 bases from V and 0 bases from J, with 10 bases in between. The CDR3 sequence is 15 residues long. Written as DNA, the CDR3 is TGTGCCAGCAGCCCAAAGGGGCCGAACACCGGGGAGCTGTTTTTT. Translating it yields CASSPKGPNTGELFF. Drawing the rest from reference TRBV9 and TRBJ2-2, the complete variable domain is DSGVTQTPKHLITATGQRVTLRCSPRSGDLSVYWYQQSLDQGLQFLIQYYNGEERAKGNILERFSAQQFPDLHSELNLSSLELGDSALYFCASSPKGPNTGELFFGEGSRLTVL.

As concerns this clone: Other nucleotide sequences in the sample specify the same CDR3. The chain carries TRBV9 and TRBJ2-1; perhaps TRBD1 as D (5 bases). V lost 1 base to trimming and J lost 4 bases, with 6 bases between them. CDR3 length equals 13 residues. In germline, CDR1 is SGDLS, CDR2 YYNGEE. The CDR3 protein is CASSVSGYNEQFF. CDR3 in DNA: TGTGCCAGCAGCGTATCAGGGTACAATGAGCAGTTCTTC. Looking up the rest from reference TRBV9 and TRBJ2-1 gives the full variable domain: DSGVTQTPKHLITATGQRVTLRCSPRSGDLSVYWYQQSLDQGLQFLIQYYNGEERAKGNILERFSAQQFPDLHSELNLSSLELGDSALYFCASSVSGYNEQFFGPGTRLTVL.

The J gene is TRBJ2-3, the V gene TRBV10-3, with 8 bases matching TRBD2. The CDR3 length is 15 residues. The V gene end was trimmed by 4 bases and the J gene end by 5 bases; junction bases not matched to a gene: 8. Germline-derived CDR1 and CDR2 are ENHRY and SYGVKD. CDR3 protein: CAISVSGGVGDTQYF. CDR3 sequence (DNA): TGTGCCATCAGTGTCAGCGGGGGCGTGGGAGATACGCAGTATTTT.

This clone showed up just a few times. The sample contains more than one DNA sequence encoding this CDR3. The chain uses TRBV20-1 and TRBJ1-2; perhaps TRBD1 as D (5 bases). Trimming pared 6 bases from V and 2 bases from J, leaving 7 bases between. Per the germline V gene, CDR1 is DFQATT and CDR2 is SNEGSKA (reference sequence). CDR3 length equals 11 residues. For the CDR3, the DNA is TGCAGTGCCGGGGGGAACTATGGCTACACCTTC. Translating gives CSAGGNYGYTF.

V usage is TRBV19 and J usage is TRBJ2-7, with a weak D call TRBD2 (5 bases). CDR1 is LNHDA and CDR2 is SQIVND in the germline V gene (reference sequence). There are 14 residues in the CDR3. V lost 6 bases and J 2 bases, leaving 14 bases between the germline ends. The CDR3 DNA follows: TGTGCCAGTAGCCGAGGGTGGCGCACCTACGAGCAGTACTTC. This translates into CASSRGWRTYEQYF.

The CDR3 is CSARPEAFF. CDR3 bases: TGCAGTGCTAGACCTGAAGCTTTCTTT. V usage is TRBV20-1 and J usage is TRBJ1-1; D is unclear. This CDR3 spans 9 amino acids. Germline V gives CDR1 DFQATT, CDR2 SNEGSKA (reference sequence). Trimming took 2 bases from V and 6 from J, leaving 1 base between them.

Only a few counts were recorded for this clone. The V and J genes are TRBV30 and TRBJ1-1, with D hard to call. Trimming pared 0 bases from V and 1 base from J, leaving 9 bases between. CDR1 and CDR2 (germline): GTSNPN, SVGIG (reference sequence). The CDR3 spans 14 residues. CDR3 coding DNA: TGTGCCTGGAGTGTACTTTTAGGGAACACTGAAGCTTTCTTT. It translates to CAWSVLLGNTEAFF.

In this sample, this clone turned up a few times. The chain couples TRBV6-6 to TRBJ2-4, with 8 positions matching TRBD1. Germline-derived CDR1 and CDR2 are MNHNY and SVGAGI (reference sequence). The CDR3 is 13 amino acids. The trim removed 6 bases at V and 8 bases at J, leaving 6 bases unmatched. The CDR3 here is CASRRQGLDIQYF. The CDR3, as DNA: TGTGCCAGCAGGAGACAGGGGTTGGACATTCAGTACTTC.

In the case of this clone: Different DNA sequences within this sample yield the same CDR3. The genes are TRBV7-2 and TRBJ1-4, with TRBD1 identical over 8 bases. The length of the CDR3 is 14 residues. The germline gives CDR1 SGHTA, CDR2 FQGNSA. V lost 5 bases, J lost 5 bases, and 4 bases stayed unmatched. Written as DNA, the CDR3 is TGTGCCAGCAGCCCAGACAGGGGAAATGAAAAACTGTTTTTT. Protein product: CASSPDRGNEKLFF.

In its sample, this clone was seen a few times. This rearrangement joins TRBV7-7 to TRBJ2-5; tentative D call: TRBD1 (5 bases). Germline V CDR1 and CDR2: SSHAT, FNYEAQ (reference sequence). V was clipped by 2 bases and J by 5 bases, with 6 bases between them. The CDR3 has 12 residues. The CDR3 nucleotides read TGTGCCAGCAGCTTACCAGGGGAGACCCAGTACTTC. Protein product: CASSLPGETQYF. The full variable domain, with the rest looked up from reference TRBV7-7 and TRBJ2-5, is GAGVSQSPRYKVTKRGQDVTLRCDPISSHATLYWYQQALGQGPEFLTYFNYEAQPDKSGLPSDRFSAERPEGSISTLTIQRTEQRDSAMYRCASSLPGETQYFGPGTRLLVL.

The V call is TRBV18, the J call TRBJ2-1, with D unclear. Germline CDR1 is KGHSH and CDR2 is LQKENI. Trimming left V 4 bases short and J 3 bases short, with 13 bases between. The CDR3 is 15 residues long. The CDR3 coding sequence is TGTGCCAGCTCACAGAATACCCAAAGCTACAATGAGCAGTTCTTC. Translation gives CASSQNTQSYNEQFF.

This clone was detected a few times. This sequence joins TRBV29-1 and TRBJ2-7; TRBD1 aligns across 10 bases. CDR3 length: 13 residues. The V segment lost 8 bases and the J segment 1 base; nucleotides outside the gene matches: 5. Germline assignment: CDR1 SQVTM and CDR2 ANQGSEA. CDR3 sequence: CSTRTGGSYEQYF. CDR3 bases: TGCAGCACCCGGACAGGGGGGTCCTACGAGCAGTACTTC.

The chain has TRBV7-2 and TRBJ1-2; D not resolved. Trimming pared 2 bases from V and 7 bases from J, leaving 14 bases between. CDR3 length: 14 amino acids. Germline CDR1 reads SGHTA; CDR2 reads FQGNSA. The CDR3: CASSLSPGTSGYTF. CDR3 bases: TGTGCCAGCAGCTTAAGCCCGGGAACCTCTGGCTACACCTTC.

This clone was detected only a few times. The chain carries TRBV2 and TRBJ2-7, with D possibly matching TRBD2 (6 bases). Between the trimmed V and J ends, which lost 8 bases and 7 bases, there was a span of 18 bases. Germline assignment: CDR1 SNHLY and CDR2 FYNNEI. This CDR3 contains 13 residues. DNA for the CDR3: TGTGCCAGCTGTCTAGAGGGAGGATTAGAGCAGTACTTC. Amino acid sequence: CASCLEGGLEQYF. The full variable domain, its missing parts supplied by reference TRBV2 and TRBJ2-7, is EPEVTQTPSHQVTQMGQEVILRCVPISNHLYFYWYRQILGQKVEFLVSFYNNEISEKSEIFDDQFSVERPDGSNFTLKIRSTKLEDSAMYFCASCLEGGLEQYFGPGTRLTVT.

Regarding this clone: This same CDR3 is encoded by further DNA sequences in the sample. The CDR3 region has the DNA TGTGCCAGCTCACCCGGCCAGCAAGAGACCCAGTACTTC. It specifies CASSPGQQETQYF. V usage is TRBV18 and J usage is TRBJ2-5, with no clear D. Germline loops: CDR1 KGHSH, CDR2 LQKENI. V was pared by 3 bases and J by 2 bases, with 7 bases between. The CDR3 loop spans 13 amino acids. Using reference TRBV18 and TRBJ2-5 for the parts outside the CDR3, the full variable domain is NAGVMQNPRHLVRRRGQEARLRCSPMKGHSHVYWYRQLPEEGLKFMVYLQKENIIDESGMPKERFSAEFPKEGPSILRIQQVVRGDSAAYFCASSPGQQETQYFGPGTRLLVL.

Details on this clone: This specimen includes other DNA sequences encoding the same CDR3. Here the CDR3 reads CASSLAGTSYEQYF. The CDR3 nucleotides are TGTGCCAGCAGCTTAGCCGGGACTAGCTACGAGCAGTACTTC. This chain links TRBV7-9 with TRBJ2-7; 8 bases are a match to TRBD2. From germline, CDR1 is SEHNR and CDR2 FQNEAQ (reference sequence). CDR3 length: 14 amino acids. V shed 0 bases, J shed 3 bases, and the junction held 1 base outside the gene matches.

This clone has just a few counts. This rearrangement joins TRBV7-2 to TRBJ2-5; 7 bases are shared with TRBD2. Germline CDR1 and CDR2: SGHTA and FQGNSA. The CDR3 has 14 residues. With V trimmed by 5 bases and J by 4 bases, 7 bases remained unmatched. CDR3 in DNA: TGTGCCAGCAGCCCGAGCGGGATGGGAGAGACCCAGTACTTC. Protein: CASSPSGMGETQYF.